The 26 T cell receptor beta chains below all came from one sample that was sequenced in a study of blood T cell repertoires in COVID-19. Libraries were prepared by immunoSEQ multiplex PCR; TCRdb keeps only in-frame clonotypes and omits some of them. Of about 200,000 clones detected, around 84% appear once; the ten largest clones hold around 5%. Material for sequencing was peripheral blood. Receptor source: a woman aged 80 or older with acute or convalescent COVID-19.

The CDR3 reads CASSQGPGGRPPQHF. The CDR3 DNA is TGCGCCAGCAGCCAAGGTCCAGGGGGCCGACCACCCCAGCATTTT. This sequence joins TRBV4-1 and TRBJ1-5, with TRBD1 matching over 8 bases. In germline, CDR1 is MGHRA, CDR2 YSYEKL. The CDR3 loop spans 15 amino acids. J gave up 10 bases and V 1 base, and 9 bases lay outside the gene matches.

V and J are TRBV7-2 and TRBJ2-2, with TRBD2 matching 7 bases. The CDR3 runs 16 residues. Trimming took 5 bases from V and 7 from J; bases not matched to a gene: 13. Germline V CDR1 and CDR2: SGHTA, FQGNSA. CDR3 in amino acids: CASSGQWLAAGGELFF. The DNA of the CDR3 is TGTGCCAGCAGCGGGCAGTGGCTAGCGGCGGGCGGGGAGCTGTTTTTT.

This clone was seen more than once but under ten times. The chain recombines TRBV29-1 with TRBJ1-5; 8 bases line up with TRBD1. The V gene's germline CDR1 is SQVTM and CDR2 ANQGSEA. This CDR3 is built from 13 residues. V shed 6 bases and J 5 bases; nucleotides not matched to a gene: 6. The CDR3 reads CSVNQGADQPQHF. Here the CDR3 DNA reads TGCAGCGTCAACCAGGGGGCTGATCAGCCCCAGCATTTT.

The V call is TRBV11-2, the J call TRBJ2-1; 7 bases map to TRBD1. CDR3 size: 17 residues. V shed 5 bases, J shed 2 bases, and the junction held 12 bases outside the gene matches. Germline CDR1 is SGHAT and CDR2 is FQNNGV. The CDR3 DNA reads TGTGCCAGCAGCACCAACCTTCCAGACAGGGCCTACAATGAGCAGTTCTTC. It translates to CASSTNLPDRAYNEQFF.

The V gene is TRBV5-1, the J gene TRBJ1-4; D unclear. CDR3 length: 16 amino acids. The germline CDR1 and CDR2 sequences are SGHRS and YFSETQ. Deletions cut 0 bases from V and 1 base from J, with 10 bases between. CDR3 sequence: CASSLGARETNEKLFF. The CDR3 bases are TGCGCCAGCAGCTTGGGGGCCCGGGAAACTAATGAAAAACTGTTTTTT. The full variable domain, with the rest looked up from reference TRBV5-1 and TRBJ1-4, is KAGVTQTPRYLIKTRGQQVTLSCSPISGHRSVSWYQQTPGQGLQFLFEYFSETQRNKGNFPGRFSGRQFSNSRSEMNVSTLELGDSALYLCASSLGARETNEKLFFGSGTQLSVL.

The genes are TRBV10-3 and TRBJ2-3; 11 bases fit TRBD2. Germline V gene lookup returns CDR1 ENHRY and CDR2 SYGVKD. This CDR3 contains 17 residues. J lost 5 bases, V lost 2 bases, and 9 bases had no gene match. The CDR3, as DNA: TGTGCCATCAGTGAGCGAGGACTAGCGGGCCTCGGAGATACGCAGTATTTT. Protein: CAISERGLAGLGDTQYF.

The chain joins TRBV18 to TRBJ1-5, with D tentatively TRBD1 (6 bases). Trimming took 10 bases from V and 0 from J, leaving 25 bases between them. CDR3 size: 18 residues. The germline V gene has CDR1 KGHSH and CDR2 LQKENI. The CDR3 spells CANHPTGGVRDSNQPQHF. CDR3 in DNA: TGTGCCAACCACCCCACTGGGGGCGTCAGGGATAGCAATCAGCCCCAGCATTTT.

This clone was counted a single time. The CDR3 loop reads CASSPSAYGYTF. In DNA form, the CDR3 reads TGTGCCAGCTCACCTTCCGCGTATGGCTACACCTTC. The gene calls are TRBV18 and TRBJ1-2; no clear D. V lost 3 bases, J lost 5 bases, and 7 bases lay in between. Germline CDR1 reads KGHSH; CDR2 reads LQKENI. There are 12 residues in the CDR3.

The chain is built from TRBV18 and TRBJ2-7; 8 nucleotides match TRBD1. The trim removed 0 bases at V and 3 bases at J, leaving 7 bases unmatched. CDR3 length: 16 amino acids. The germline gives CDR1 KGHSH, CDR2 LQKENI. Here the CDR3 reads CASSPPSGQENYEQYF. The CDR3 nucleotides read TGTGCCAGCTCACCACCTTCGGGACAGGAGAACTACGAGCAGTACTTC.

V gene TRBV6-1 combines with J gene TRBJ2-3; TRBD2 matches 10 bases. This CDR3 region has 19 residues. The germline CDR1 and CDR2 sequences are MNHNS and SASEGT. V gave up 3 bases and J gave up 0 bases; unmatched junction bases: 12. The CDR3 nucleotides are TGTGCCAGCAGTGATGGTGGGGGCGCTAGCGGGAGCAGCACAGATACGCAGTATTTT. Residues: CASSDGGGASGSSTDTQYF.

The V and J genes are TRBV15 and TRBJ2-7; 7 positions match TRBD2. V shed 1 base and J 0 bases; nucleotides not matched to a gene: 6. The germline V gene encodes CDR1 LNHNV and CDR2 YYDKDF (reference sequence). This CDR3 has 16 amino acids. In DNA form, the CDR3 reads TGTGCCACCAGCAGAGGTGGGACTACTGTCTCCTACGAGCAGTACTTC. As protein: CATSRGGTTVSYEQYF. Full variable domain (missing parts from reference TRBV15 and TRBJ2-7): DAMVIQNPRYQVTQFGKPVTLSCSQTLNHNVMYWYQQKSSQAPKLLFHYYDKDFNNEADTPDNFQSRRPNTSFCFLDIRSPGLGDTAMYLCATSRGGTTVSYEQYFGPGTRLTVT.

The chain combines TRBV18 with TRBJ2-2, with 9 bases lining up with TRBD2. Germline CDR1 KGHSH, CDR2 LQKENI. Trimming at V came to 1 base and at J to 5 bases, leaving 5 bases not matched to a gene. CDR3 length: 16 residues. In DNA, the CDR3 is TGTGCCAGCTCACCACAACCGACTAGCGGAACCGGGGAGCTGTTTTTT. Encoded protein: CASSPQPTSGTGELFF.

This clone was picked up one time. This chain joins TRBV19 and TRBJ2-7; TRBD2 matches 8 bases. CDR3 length: 15 amino acids. The V and J ends lost 3 bases and 2 bases, in that order; junction bases with no gene match: 6. Germline CDR1 and CDR2: LNHDA and SQIVND (reference sequence). The CDR3 sequence is CASSITGLAPYEQYF. The DNA for the CDR3 is TGTGCCAGTAGTATTACCGGACTAGCTCCCTACGAGCAGTACTTC.

The J gene is TRBJ1-5, the V gene TRBV12-3 or TRBV12-4, with D possibly TRBD1 on 6 matching bases. V was clipped by 7 bases and J by 4 bases, with 11 bases between them. This CDR3 has 13 amino acids. CDR3 sequence reads: CASTVDRNQPQHF. CDR3 bases: TGTGCCAGCACTGTGGACAGAAATCAGCCCCAGCATTTT.

CDR3 DNA sequence: TGTGCCAGTAGTCTAATAGGCAATCAGCCCCAGCATTTT. Translated: CASSLIGNQPQHF. The rearrangement links TRBV19 to TRBJ1-5; D uncertain. V was cut by 5 bases and J by 2 bases, with 7 bases left in between. Germline loops: CDR1 LNHDA, CDR2 SQIVND (reference sequence). The length of the CDR3 is 13 residues. Looking up the rest from reference TRBV19 and TRBJ1-5 gives the full variable domain: DGGITQSPKYLFRKEGQNVTLSCEQNLNHDAMYWYRQDPGQGLRLIYYSQIVNDFQKGDIAEGYSVSREKKESFPLTVTSAQKNPTAFYLCASSLIGNQPQHFGDGTRLSIL.

The rearrangement joins TRBV7-9 to TRBJ1-5, with 7 bases lining up with TRBD1. With V trimmed by 5 bases and J by 2 bases, 9 bases remained unmatched. The CDR3 runs 16 residues. Germline V gene data show CDR1 as SEHNR and CDR2 as FQNEAQ (reference sequence). This CDR3 is CASSTGTVSGNQPQHF. As DNA, the CDR3 is TGTGCCAGCAGCACCGGGACAGTGAGCGGCAATCAGCCCCAGCATTTT.

This chain joins TRBV19 and TRBJ2-1; TRBD1 aligns across 7 bases. Germline CDR1 reads LNHDA; CDR2 reads SQIVND (reference sequence). V dropped 5 bases and J dropped 7; count of bases not matched to a gene: 8. The CDR3 is 14 amino acids. CDR3 residues: CASSYGTVLNEQFF. CDR3 nucleotides: TGTGCCAGTAGTTATGGGACAGTCTTAAATGAGCAGTTCTTC.

This chain links TRBV19 with TRBJ1-4; possible D gene TRBD1, 5 bases. With 5 bases removed from V and 5 bases from J, the gap between germline ends came to 21 bases. CDR3 size: 17 residues. Germline V gene sequence: CDR1 LNHDA, CDR2 SQIVND (reference sequence). The CDR3 sequence: CASSPRGLAGLNEKLFF. The CDR3 DNA sequence: TGTGCCAGTAGTCCCCGGGGACTGGCGGGACTCAATGAAAAACTGTTTTTT.

J is TRBJ2-3 and V is TRBV27, with 7 bases fitting TRBD1. Germline values: CDR1 MNHEY, CDR2 SMNVEV (reference sequence). The CDR3 extends over 14 amino acids. J gave up 2 bases and V 6 bases, and 5 bases lay outside the gene matches. As DNA, the CDR3 is TGTGCCAGCAGAAGGGACAGAACCACAGATACGCAGTATTTT. This encodes CASRRDRTTDTQYF.

V gene TRBV7-2 combines with J gene TRBJ2-7; no clear D. CDR3 length equals 14 residues. V lost 4 bases and J 0 bases, leaving 10 bases between the germline ends. Germline values: CDR1 SGHTA, CDR2 FQGNSA. CDR3: CASSSRLVSYEQYF. The CDR3 bases are TGTGCCAGCAGCTCGAGACTCGTCTCCTACGAGCAGTACTTC.

This rearrangement joins TRBV24-1 to TRBJ2-1, with a weak D call TRBD2 (7 bases). Germline V gives CDR1 KGHDR, CDR2 SFDVKD. The CDR3 extends over 15 amino acids. V lost 4 bases and J lost 9, with 18 bases in between. The chain's CDR3 is CATSDPGGPGGEQFF. CDR3 bases: TGTGCCACCAGTGACCCCGGGGGGCCCGGGGGTGAGCAGTTCTTC.

This clone has just a few counts. V and J are TRBV7-2 and TRBJ1-1; 7 bases are shared with TRBD1. The CDR3 consists of 14 residues. V shed 5 bases, J shed 3 bases, and the junction held 6 bases outside the gene matches. Germline lookup yields CDR1 SGHTA and CDR2 FQGNSA. Here the CDR3 reads CASSPGTAYTEAFF. The CDR3, as DNA: TGTGCCAGCAGCCCAGGGACAGCCTACACTGAAGCTTTCTTT.

The sample holds a few counts of this clone. The gene calls are TRBV28 and TRBJ2-7; D uncertain. The CDR3 is 12 residues long. Germline V lookup: CDR1 MDHEN, CDR2 SYDVKM. The V end was cut by 2 bases, the J end by 3 bases, with 5 bases between. The CDR3 DNA is TGTGCCAGCAGTTTAGTCCTCTACGAGCAGTACTTC. It specifies CASSLVLYEQYF.

This clone came up once. The genes are TRBV30 and TRBJ1-2, with D perhaps TRBD1 (6 bases). Trimming left V 0 bases short and J 4 bases short, with 15 bases between. The germline CDR1 and CDR2 sequences are GTSNPN and SVGIG (reference sequence). The CDR3 contains 15 residues. CDR3 in DNA: TGTGCCTGGAGTGTTAGACAGGCCCTACCCTATGGCTACACCTTC. The encoded protein is CAWSVRQALPYGYTF.

This chain connects TRBV5-1 to TRBJ1-6, with unresolved D. Between the trimmed V and J ends, which lost 5 bases and 7 bases, there was a span of 16 bases. Looked up from germline, CDR1 is SGHRS and CDR2 is YFSETQ. The CDR3 totals 15 residues. The CDR3 DNA sequence: TGCGCCAGCAGTCATAAACGGGAGGGCAATTCACCCCTCCACTTT. It is translated as CASSHKREGNSPLHF.

The chain uses TRBV4-3 and TRBJ2-3; tentative D call: TRBD2 (5 bases). CDR1 and CDR2 (germline): LGHNA, YSLEER. Between the trimmed V and J ends, which lost 1 base and 2 bases, there was a span of 13 bases. The CDR3 is 16 residues long. CDR3 DNA: TGCGCCAGCAGCCAAGTCGGAGGAGACTACACAGATACGCAGTATTTT. This sequence encodes CASSQVGGDYTDTQYF.